The clone carrying this T cell receptor beta chain was seen a few times. Its antigen remains unidentified. The record originates from a study of human T cells and chemical hapten exposure. About the research overall: Donors were sensitized with 2% DPC on the upper inner arm.

Study-wide results and limits: The donors suffered from alopecia, so their immune response may not match that of healthy people.

Documented time point: patch test 1, 2 weeks after DPC sensitization. Sample treatment: therapeutic diphenylcyclopropenone sensitization with weekly scalp DPC. Between the trimmed V and J ends, which lost 10 bases and 5 bases, there was a span of 13 bases. The germline V gene has CDR1 SGHDT and CDR2 YYEEEE. This CDR3 spans 11 amino acids. TCRdb analysed the RACE reads with MiXCR anew, one entry per CDR3 protein. Among 75,000 to 100,000 distinct CDR3 sequences listed, roughly 10% were seen once. The starting material was whole blood, obtained in connection with sensitization to the hapten diphenylcyclopropenone (DPC). The chain combines TRBV5-6 with TRBJ2-7; a weak D match, TRBD2 (5 bases). This receptor was obtained from a man aged 40-55 years with alopecia areata. Some clones in this sample may be carry-over from other donors' samples. The CDR3 reads CAFPAGHEQYV. CDR3 bases: TGTGCCTTCCCCGCGGGCCACGAGCAGTACGTC.